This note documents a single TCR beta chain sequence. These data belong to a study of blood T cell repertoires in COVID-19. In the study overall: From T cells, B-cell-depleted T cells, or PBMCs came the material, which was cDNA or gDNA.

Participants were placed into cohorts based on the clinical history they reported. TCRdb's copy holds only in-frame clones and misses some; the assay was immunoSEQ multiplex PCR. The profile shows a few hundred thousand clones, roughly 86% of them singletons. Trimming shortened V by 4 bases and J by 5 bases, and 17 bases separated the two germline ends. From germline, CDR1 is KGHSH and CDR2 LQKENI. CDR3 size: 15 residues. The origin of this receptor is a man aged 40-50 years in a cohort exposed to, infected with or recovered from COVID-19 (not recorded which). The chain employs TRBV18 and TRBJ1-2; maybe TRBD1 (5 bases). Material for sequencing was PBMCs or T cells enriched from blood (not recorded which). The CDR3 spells CASSQGVGVIYGYTF. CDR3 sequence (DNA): TGTGCCAGCTCACAGGGTGTAGGGGTCATTTATGGCTACACCTTC.